This entry lists 26 T cell receptor beta chains sequenced from one sample in a study of cytotoxic CD8 clonotypes in ibrutinib-treated CLL. This table comes from immunoSEQ multiplex PCR, and its TCRdb copy is limited to in-frame clones, with some not included. This repertoire shows roughly 250,000 clones, 70% found once; its top ten account for just over 15%. The material sequenced was PBMCs, taken after 24 months of ibrutinib treatment. The receptors were gathered from a human donor with chronic lymphocytic leukemia.

This clone was found once. The chain employs TRBV6-5 and TRBJ1-2; no reliable D call. CDR3 length: 13 amino acids. V dropped 5 bases and J dropped 8 bases, with 15 bases sitting between them. Germline V gene sequence: CDR1 MNHEY, CDR2 SVGAGI. The CDR3 nucleotides read TGTGCCAGCAGTGAAAACAACGTCGCCGGCTACACCTTC. Translating gives CASSENNVAGYTF.

The V gene is TRBV29-1, the J gene TRBJ1-2; D gene ambiguous. CDR3 length: 12 residues. From germline, CDR1 is SQVTM and CDR2 ANQGSEA. The V and J ends lost 5 bases and 4 bases respectively, with 11 bases between them. The CDR3: CSVPQAIYGYTF. CDR3 nucleotide sequence: TGCAGCGTTCCCCAGGCAATCTATGGCTACACCTTC.

V gene TRBV23-1 combines with J gene TRBJ2-7; a weak D match, TRBD1 (5 bases). TRBV23-1 is known as an ORF, though its function is uncertain. Trimming stripped 0 bases from V and 3 bases from J, with 12 bases between. The CDR3 extends over 15 amino acids. DNA of the CDR3: TGCGCCAGCAGTCAATCGGGGCAGGTCCGCTACGAGCAGTACTTC. Protein: CASSQSGQVRYEQYF.

The chain combines TRBV27 with TRBJ2-3, with D perhaps given as TRBD1 or TRBD2 (5 bases each). Per the germline V gene, CDR1 is MNHEY and CDR2 is SMNVEV (reference sequence). V was cut by 0 bases and J by 2 bases, with 21 bases left in between. CDR3 length: 19 residues. The CDR3 reads CASSLSVYRVRDHTDTQYF. CDR3 coding DNA: TGTGCCAGCAGTTTATCTGTTTATAGGGTCAGGGACCACACAGATACGCAGTATTTT.

This clone was detected a few times. This sequence joins TRBV27 and TRBJ2-7, with TRBD1 identical over 7 bases. V lost 5 bases and J lost 3; bases outside the gene matches: 7. The CDR3 has 14 amino acids. CDR1 and CDR2 (germline): MNHEY, SMNVEV (reference sequence). The CDR3 sequence: CASSTSGQVYEQYF. CDR3 in DNA: TGTGCCAGCAGTACCAGCGGACAGGTCTACGAGCAGTACTTC.

This clone has only one observation. The chain combines TRBV7-2 with TRBJ2-2, with 7 bases matching TRBD2. The CDR3 covers 14 residues. CDR1 and CDR2 (germline): SGHTA, FQGNSA. The junction had 8 bases not matched to a gene; V was cut back by 9 bases and J by 4 bases. The CDR3 loop is CARGGGRGTGELFF. The CDR3 region has the DNA TGTGCCAGAGGAGGCGGGAGAGGCACCGGGGAGCTGTTTTTT.

CDR3: CATLKGSGTTGELFF. The DNA of the CDR3 is TGTGCCACCCTCAAGGGCAGCGGCACCACCGGGGAGCTGTTTTTT. This chain joins TRBV28 and TRBJ2-2; D possibly corresponds to TRBD2 (5 bases). CDR1 MDHEN and CDR2 SYDVKM come from the germline V gene. There are 15 residues in the CDR3. V was clipped by 10 bases and J by 4 bases, with 19 bases between them.

The chain combines TRBV11-2 with TRBJ2-1; possibly TRBD2 for D (5 bases). Deletions cut 2 bases from V and 7 bases from J, with 9 bases between. This CDR3 region has 13 residues. Germline loops: CDR1 SGHAT, CDR2 FQNNGV. CDR3 nucleotides: TGTGCCAGCAGCTTAAGCTGGGAGAATGAGCAGTTCTTC. Protein sequence: CASSLSWENEQFF.

The sample holds one count of this clone. This chain uses TRBV6-5 with TRBJ2-7; D gene uncertain. The length of the CDR3 is 16 residues. Germline-derived CDR1 and CDR2 are MNHEY and SVGAGI. Deletions cut 2 bases from V and 0 bases from J, with 14 bases between. CDR3 in DNA: TGTGCCAGCAGTTACGGAGCCGGATGGAGCTCCTACGAGCAGTACTTC. Its translation is CASSYGAGWSSYEQYF.

This chain uses TRBV9 with TRBJ2-7; D unclear. Germline lookup yields CDR1 SGDLS and CDR2 YYNGEE. CDR3 length: 14 residues. V dropped 0 bases and J dropped 3 bases, with 10 bases sitting between them. CDR3 in amino acids: CASSVGVEYYEQYF. In DNA form, the CDR3 reads TGTGCCAGCAGCGTAGGGGTAGAGTACTACGAGCAGTACTTC.

The J gene is TRBJ2-5, the V gene TRBV28; TRBD2 matches at 14 bases. There are 15 residues in the CDR3. V was pared by 6 bases and J by 4 bases, with 4 bases of the junction left unmatched. The germline CDR1 and CDR2 sequences are MDHEN and SYDVKM. The CDR3 here is CASSPGLAGVETQYF. CDR3 bases: TGTGCCAGCAGCCCGGGACTAGCGGGAGTAGAGACCCAGTACTTC.

The rearrangement joins TRBV11-1 to TRBJ2-1, with D unclear. The CDR3 is 14 residues long. V was shortened by 0 bases and J by 8 bases, with 11 bases between the two germline ends. The germline CDR1 and CDR2 sequences are SGHAT and FQDESV (reference sequence). Here the CDR3 reads CASSLAQFSDEQFF. CDR3 sequence (DNA): TGTGCCAGCAGCTTAGCTCAGTTTTCCGATGAGCAGTTCTTC.

This chain joins TRBV29-1 and TRBJ2-1; no firm D call. CDR1 and CDR2 from the germline V gene are SQVTM and ANQGSEA. Trimming pared 8 bases from V and 7 bases from J, leaving 15 bases between. The CDR3 totals 12 residues. The CDR3 nucleotides read TGCAGCTCGTACTCCCCCGGGAATGAGCAGTTCTTC. This encodes CSSYSPGNEQFF.

The V and J genes are TRBV27 and TRBJ2-2; 9 nucleotides line up with TRBD2. CDR1 is MNHEY and CDR2 is SMNVEV in the germline V gene (reference sequence). V was pared by 2 bases and J by 5 bases, with 3 bases of the junction left unmatched. This CDR3 spans 15 amino acids. The CDR3 loop reads CASSLRGRGTGELFF. CDR3 coding DNA: TGTGCCAGCAGTTTACGCGGGAGGGGGACCGGGGAGCTGTTTTTT.

DNA for the CDR3: TGTGCCAGCAGCTTATCACGGCAGGGGGCCGGGGAGCTGTTTTTT. Amino acids: CASSLSRQGAGELFF. This chain uses TRBV7-9 with TRBJ2-2; 7 bases line up with TRBD1. Germline trimming cut 2 bases from V and 6 bases from J; bases unmatched to any gene: 6. CDR1 and CDR2 (germline): SEHNR, FQNEAQ (reference sequence). The CDR3 is 15 amino acids.

This chain links TRBV7-8 with TRBJ2-7; D gene unclear. The CDR3 extends over 12 amino acids. V was pared by 5 bases and J by 9 bases, with 14 bases between. The germline V gene encodes CDR1 SGHVS and CDR2 FQNEAQ. CDR3 sequence (DNA): TGTGCCAGCAGCCCCGGTACGGCTGGGCAGTACTTC. It translates to CASSPGTAGQYF. The full variable domain, its missing parts supplied by reference TRBV7-8 and TRBJ2-7, is GAGVSQSPRYKVAKRGQDVALRCDPISGHVSLFWYQQALGQGPEFLTYFQNEAQLDKSGLPSDRFFAERPEGSVSTLKIQRTQQEDSAVYLCASSPGTAGQYFGPGTRLTVT.

J is TRBJ2-7 and V is TRBV28; 13 bases align to TRBD2. The CDR3 is made up of 18 amino acids. Trimming removed 6 bases from V and 2 bases from J; junction bases left unmatched: 13. Per the germline V gene, CDR1 is MDHEN and CDR2 is SYDVKM. The CDR3 sequence is CASSRSGTSGTKAYEQYF. In nucleotides, the CDR3 is TGTGCCAGCAGCCGGTCCGGGACTAGCGGGACTAAAGCCTACGAGCAGTACTTC.

This chain links TRBV27 with TRBJ1-5; weak D call: TRBD1 (5 bases). CDR3 length equals 15 residues. Germline CDR1 reads MNHEY; CDR2 reads SMNVEV (reference sequence). Trimming stripped 6 bases from V and 1 base from J, with 13 bases between. The CDR3 sequence: CASRNGALSNQPQHF. In nucleotides, the CDR3 is TGTGCCAGCAGAAATGGGGCACTCAGCAATCAGCCCCAGCATTTT.

The gene calls are TRBV30 and TRBJ1-5; D may be TRBD1 (6 bases). The V gene lost 4 bases and the J gene lost 7 bases, with 11 bases spanning the gap. Germline loops: CDR1 GTSNPN, CDR2 SVGIG (reference sequence). This CDR3 spans 12 amino acids. The CDR3 protein is CAWNRVGQPQHF. The CDR3 DNA reads as TGTGCCTGGAACAGGGTAGGACAGCCCCAGCATTTT.

This chain joins TRBV5-1 and TRBJ2-1; 8 bases align to TRBD2. CDR3 length: 13 residues. The V and J ends lost 5 bases and 10 bases, in that order; junction bases with no gene match: 8. Per germline, CDR1 SGHRS and CDR2 YFSETQ. The CDR3 DNA reads as TGCGCCAGCAGAGAAGCGACTAGCGACGAGCAGTTCTTC. It codes for CASREATSDEQFF.

The chain joins TRBV28 to TRBJ2-7; no definite D call. The CDR3 runs 14 residues. Trimming pared 3 bases from V and 2 bases from J, leaving 11 bases between. CDR1 and CDR2 (germline): MDHEN, SYDVKM. The CDR3 loop is CASSFSTATYEQYF. CDR3 sequence (DNA): TGTGCCAGCAGTTTCTCAACAGCTACCTACGAGCAGTACTTC.

The chain joins TRBV10-2 to TRBJ2-7, with D unclear. The germline V gene has CDR1 WSHSY and CDR2 SAAADI. V gave up 2 bases and J gave up 0 bases, with 5 bases separating them. The CDR3 consists of 13 residues. CDR3 amino acids: CASSEQISYEQYF. Written as DNA, the CDR3 is TGCGCCAGCAGTGAGCAGATCTCCTACGAGCAGTACTTC.

This clone came up many times. V usage is TRBV2 and J usage is TRBJ2-3; tentatively, D is TRBD2 (6 bases). Between the trimmed V and J ends, which lost 3 bases and 3 bases, there was a span of 13 bases. Germline CDR1 and CDR2: SNHLY and FYNNEI. This CDR3 comprises 15 residues. In DNA, the CDR3 is TGTGCCAGCAGTGATGACGGGAGTGGAACAGATACGCAGTATTTT. Amino acid sequence: CASSDDGSGTDTQYF.

The chain links TRBV10-3 to TRBJ2-7, with D possibly being TRBD1 or TRBD2 (6 bases each). This CDR3 has 15 amino acids. Germline CDR1 is ENHRY and CDR2 is SYGVKD. The ends were cut back, 3 bases at V and 2 bases at J, with 14 bases in the middle. The CDR3 here is CAISDQGTQTYEQYF. CDR3 DNA: TGTGCCATCAGTGATCAGGGGACTCAAACCTACGAGCAGTACTTC.

The chain recombines TRBV27 with TRBJ1-5; a possible D gene is TRBD1 (5 bases). Germline loops: CDR1 MNHEY, CDR2 SMNVEV (reference sequence). This CDR3 is 15 amino acids long. V lost 3 bases to trimming and J lost 1 base, with 10 bases between them. The CDR3 DNA reads as TGTGCCAGCAGTTTGGTTTGGGGGAGCAATCAGCCCCAGCATTTT. This sequence encodes CASSLVWGSNQPQHF.

The chain employs TRBV27 and TRBJ2-5; D possibly matches TRBD1 or TRBD2 (5 bases each). Germline CDR1 reads MNHEY; CDR2 reads SMNVEV (reference sequence). The CDR3 covers 16 residues. The V gene lost 5 bases and the J gene lost 1 base, with 17 bases spanning the gap. In nucleotides, the CDR3 is TGTGCCAGCAGTCCAAATCCGGGACCGGGCCAAGAGACCCAGTACTTC. Its translation is CASSPNPGPGQETQYF.